This T cell receptor (beta chain) was obtained from a study of T cell responses to AZD1222 COVID-19 vaccine. As concerns this clone: Its antigen is undetermined.

TCRdb keeps only in-frame clones here, not all; method: immunoSEQ multiplex PCR. Of 85,000 to 95,000 clones in the sample, around nine tenths were seen once. Broader study findings: Recipients of two AZD1222 doses showed rising Spike-specific TCR breadth and depth. All repertoire sampling was performed exclusively after the peak T cell response. Clonal diversity was possibly underestimated; the donors were predominantly white British and more often female.

Investigators merged groups given second doses at roughly 4 or roughly 12 weeks. The sample here was peripheral blood, taken 28 days after the second AZD1222 dose. This clonotype was obtained from an adult who received the AZD1222 COVID-19 vaccine.

CDR3 in DNA: TGTGCCAGCCGGCGGGTCGACACTGAAGCTTTCTTT. Protein: CASRRVDTEAFF. The chain links TRBV2 to TRBJ1-1; no clear D. V was clipped by 8 bases and J by 3 bases, with 10 bases between them. The CDR3 is made up of 12 amino acids. CDR1 and CDR2 (germline): SNHLY, FYNNEI.